Listed below are T cell receptor beta chains from one sample, sequenced in a study of graft-versus-host responses after intestinal transplantation. Measured with immunoSEQ multiplex PCR; TCRdb has only the in-frame clones, and not every one. The top ten clones hold 1.9% of a sample with around 20,000 clones, 90% of them seen once. The source was PBMCs, collected about 350 days after transplant. The receptors here all came from a human patient who received an intestinal transplant, so some T cells may come from the graft donor. Each CDR3 is given without its conserved first and last residue. Size is stated for part of the rows, as once, few or many counts, or as a class when the clone is expanded.

>NA|TRBJ2-7|TRBV21-1
ASSAHQGTVGTYEQY
>once|TRBJ1-2|TRBV7-8
ASSPWTGTNYGYT
>once|TRBJ1-2|TRBV11-2
ASSLSISGYT
>once|TRBJ2-5|TRBV6-5
ASSYRPWGGGETQY
>NA|TRBJ1-4|TRBV4-2
ASSQEDFAEKLF
>NA|TRBJ2-3|TRBV6-4
ASSDGTSTDTQY
>NA|TRBJ2-5|TRBV5-1
ASSPAGETQY
>NA|TRBJ2-1|TRBV4-2
ASSQRTLAGVGGEQF
>NA|TRBJ1-2|TRBV6-4
ASSDSGTGGYGYT
>once|TRBJ1-2|TRBV6-6
ASSRQSSNYGYT
>NA|TRBJ1-5|TRBV4-2
ASSLLLGDSNQPQH
>NA|TRBJ2-2|TRBV27
ASSFVSFGTVNTGELF
>NA|TRBJ2-3|TRBV4-2
ASSQDHAVSTDTQY
>NA|TRBJ2-1|TRBV4-2
ASSQGALKEQF
>NA|TRBJ2-3|TRBV18
ASSPRGRSTDTQY
>NA|TRBJ2-4|TRBV6-6
ASGRDRGLSDIQY
>NA|TRBJ2-2|TRBV29-1
SVVISGRENTGELF
>once|TRBJ1-2|TRBV29-1
SVAKHRDRRGYT
>NA|TRBJ2-7|TRBV7-3
ASSLTPNYEQY
>NA|TRBJ2-7|TRBV13
ASSLGGTFSYEQY
>NA|TRBJ2-5|TRBV4-1
ASSQEETQY
>NA|TRBJ2-1|TRBV15
ATRGQGNEQF